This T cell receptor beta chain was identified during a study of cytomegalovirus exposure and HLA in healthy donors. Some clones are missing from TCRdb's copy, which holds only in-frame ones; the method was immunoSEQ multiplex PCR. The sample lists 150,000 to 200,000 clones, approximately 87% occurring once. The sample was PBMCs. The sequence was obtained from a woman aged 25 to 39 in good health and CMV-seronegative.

The CDR3 DNA reads as TGTGCCAGTTGGGACGGATCCCACAATGAGCAGTTCTTC. Its protein is CASWDGSHNEQFF. The rearrangement joins TRBV2 to TRBJ2-1, with D tentatively TRBD1 or TRBD2 (5 bases each). The CDR3 runs to 13 residues. Germline V gene sequence: CDR1 SNHLY, CDR2 FYNNEI. The germline V and J ends were trimmed by 9 bases and 5 bases, with 14 bases remaining between them.